Listed here is a single TCR beta chain. What it binds is not known. The V end lost 4 bases, the J end lost 0 bases, and 13 bases lay between the germline ends. Per germline, CDR1 SGDLS and CDR2 YYNGEE. The CDR3 loop spans 15 amino acids. PCR was performed using 60 Vbeta and 13 Jbeta primers. Generated by immunoSEQ multiplex PCR, the TCRdb table keeps only in-frame clones and is missing some. Counted here are roughly 250,000 clones, roughly 80% occurring once; the ten biggest clones make up approximately 0.3%. The record originates from a study of cytomegalovirus exposure and HLA in healthy donors. Regarding the study as a whole: Associated with cytomegalovirus, according to the listing, were around 160 TCR beta chains. In a later analysis, DRB1 alleles had the most associated TCRs; HLA-C alleles the fewest. With further analysis later on, most CMV-associated TCR beta chains appeared HLA-restricted. Earlier results showed most TCR beta V segments being productive about 90% or about 30% of the time.

The V and J genes are TRBV9 and TRBJ1-2, with D unresolved. The clonotype comes from a girl aged 2-15 years in good health and CMV-seronegative. Source material: PBMCs. The CDR3 protein is CASSRQSATNYGYTF. CDR3 in DNA: TGTGCCAGCAGCAGACAATCAGCTACTAACTATGGCTACACCTTC.